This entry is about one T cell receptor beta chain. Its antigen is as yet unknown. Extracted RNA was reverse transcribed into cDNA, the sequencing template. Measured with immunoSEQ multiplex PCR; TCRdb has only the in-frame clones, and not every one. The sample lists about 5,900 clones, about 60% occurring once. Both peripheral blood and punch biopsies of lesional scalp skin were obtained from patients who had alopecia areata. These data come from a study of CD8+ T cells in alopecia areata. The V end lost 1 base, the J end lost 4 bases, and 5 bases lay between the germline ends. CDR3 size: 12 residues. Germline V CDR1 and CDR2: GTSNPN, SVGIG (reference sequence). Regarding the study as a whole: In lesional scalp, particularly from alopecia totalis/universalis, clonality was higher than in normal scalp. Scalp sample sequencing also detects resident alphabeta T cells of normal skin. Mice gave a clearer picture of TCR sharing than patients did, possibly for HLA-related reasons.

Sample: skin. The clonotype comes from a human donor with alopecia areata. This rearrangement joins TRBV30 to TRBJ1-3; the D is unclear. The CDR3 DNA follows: TGTGCCTGGAGTGAATGGGGAAACACCATATATTTT. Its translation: CAWSEWGNTIYF.